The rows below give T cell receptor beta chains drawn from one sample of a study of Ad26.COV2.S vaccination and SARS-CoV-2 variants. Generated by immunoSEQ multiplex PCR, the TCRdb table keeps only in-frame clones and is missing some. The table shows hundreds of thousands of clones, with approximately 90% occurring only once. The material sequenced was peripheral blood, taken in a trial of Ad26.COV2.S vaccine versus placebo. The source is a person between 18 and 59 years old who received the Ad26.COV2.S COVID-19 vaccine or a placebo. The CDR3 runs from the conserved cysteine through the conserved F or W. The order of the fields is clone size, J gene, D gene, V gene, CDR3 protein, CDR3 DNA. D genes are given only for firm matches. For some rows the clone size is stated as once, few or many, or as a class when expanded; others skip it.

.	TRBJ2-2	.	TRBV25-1	CASSGLYTGELFF	TGTGCCAGCTCGGGACTTTACACCGGGGAGCTGTTTTTT
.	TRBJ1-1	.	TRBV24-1	CATSEHGLGTEAFF	TGTGCCACCAGTGAACACGGCCTCGGAACTGAAGCTTTCTTT
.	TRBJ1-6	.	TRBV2	CASENNSPLHF	TGTGCCAGCGAAAATAATTCACCCCTCCACTTT
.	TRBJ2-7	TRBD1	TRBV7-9	CASSGWTGVAYEQYF	TGTGCCAGCAGCGGGTGGACAGGGGTAGCCTACGAGCAGTACTTC
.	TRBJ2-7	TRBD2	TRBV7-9	CASSSPELAGTPYEQYF	TGTGCCAGCAGCTCTCCGGAACTAGCGGGGACCCCCTACGAGCAGTACTTC
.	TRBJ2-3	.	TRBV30	CAWSVRGRTDTQYF	TGTGCCTGGAGTGTACGCGGCCGCACAGATACGCAGTATTTT
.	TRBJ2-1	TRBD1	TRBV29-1	CSVAPLGQGWEDEQFF	TGCAGCGTTGCCCCGCTAGGACAGGGGTGGGAGGATGAGCAGTTCTTC
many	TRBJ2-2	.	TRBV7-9	CASSSIGELFF	TGTGCCAGCAGTTCTATCGGGGAGCTGTTTTTT
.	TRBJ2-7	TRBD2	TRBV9	CASSVGPTSGGREQYF	TGTGCCAGCAGCGTAGGCCCCACTAGCGGGGGGCGCGAGCAGTACTTC
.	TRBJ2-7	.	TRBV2	CASRTGETYEQYF	TGTGCCAGCAGGACGGGAGAGACCTACGAGCAGTACTTC
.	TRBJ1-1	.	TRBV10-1	CASSEEPGSTEAFF	TGCGCCAGCAGTGAGGAACCGGGCTCGACTGAAGCTTTCTTT
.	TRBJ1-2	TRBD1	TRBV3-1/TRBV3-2	CASSHPQGANYGYTF	TGTGCCAGCAGCCACCCTCAGGGGGCGAACTATGGCTACACCTTC
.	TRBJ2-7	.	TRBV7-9	CASSNAVGTPYEQYF	TGTGCCAGCAGCAACGCGGTAGGGACACCCTACGAGCAGTACTTC
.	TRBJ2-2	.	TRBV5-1	CASSPRGALDGELFF	TGCGCCAGCAGCCCACGCGGGGCCCTCGACGGGGAGCTGTTTTTT
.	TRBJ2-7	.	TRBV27	CASSLLETYEQYF	TGTGCCAGCAGTTTATTAGAAACCTACGAGCAGTACTTC
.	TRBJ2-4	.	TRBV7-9	CASSLDDGKNIQYF	TGTGCCAGCAGCTTAGACGACGGCAAAAACATTCAGTACTTC
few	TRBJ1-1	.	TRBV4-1	CASSQVQGADTEAFF	TGCGCCAGCAGCCAAGTCCAAGGGGCGGACACTGAAGCTTTCTTT
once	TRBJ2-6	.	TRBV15	CATSRVVSGANVLTF	TGTGCCACCAGCAGAGTGGTCTCTGGGGCCAACGTCCTGACTTTC
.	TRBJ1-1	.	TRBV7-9	CASSGGSNTEAFF	TGTGCCAGCAGCGGCGGAAGTAACACTGAAGCTTTCTTT
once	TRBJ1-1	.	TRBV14	CASSLTRGSTEAFF	TGTGCCAGCAGCCTGACCCGAGGCAGCACTGAAGCTTTCTTT
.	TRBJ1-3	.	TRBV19	CASSHFSIYF	TGTGCCAGTAGCCACTTCTCCATATATTTT
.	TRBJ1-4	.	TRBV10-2	CASWGGATNEKLFF	TGCGCCTCCTGGGGAGGGGCAACTAATGAAAAACTGTTTTTT
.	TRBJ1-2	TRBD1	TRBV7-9	CASSLRQGAFGYTF	TGTGCCAGCAGCTTACGACAGGGGGCGTTCGGCTACACCTTC
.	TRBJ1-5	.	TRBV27	CASSPRTVGGPQHF	TGTGCCAGCAGTCCCAGGACGGTTGGGGGGCCCCAGCATTTT
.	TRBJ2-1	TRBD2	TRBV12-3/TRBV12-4	CASRYSGFNEQFF	TGTGCCAGCAGGTATAGCGGGTTCAATGAGCAGTTCTTC
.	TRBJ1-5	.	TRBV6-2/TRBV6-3	CASSYVYSRGITTNQPQHF	TGTGCCAGCAGTTATGTCTACAGTCGTGGTATCACCACTAATCAGCCCCAGCATTTT
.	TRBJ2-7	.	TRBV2	CASSAGRTYEQYF	TGTGCCAGCAGTGCAGGAAGGACCTACGAGCAGTACTTC
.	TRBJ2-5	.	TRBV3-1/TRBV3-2	CASSQDNGGRETQYF	TGTGCCAGCAGCCAAGATAACGGGGGCCGGGAGACCCAGTACTTC
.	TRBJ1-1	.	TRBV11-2	CASSLDRGLNTEAFF	TGTGCCAGCAGCTTAGATCGGGGTCTGAACACTGAAGCTTTCTTT
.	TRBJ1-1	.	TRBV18	CASSPPGPITEAFF	TGTGCCAGCTCACCACCGGGACCGATCACTGAAGCTTTCTTT
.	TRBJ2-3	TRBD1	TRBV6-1	CASSDRGFADTQYF	TGTGCCAGCAGTGACAGGGGGTTTGCAGATACGCAGTATTTT
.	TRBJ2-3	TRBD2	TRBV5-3	CARSPGLAELTDTQYF	TGTGCCAGAAGCCCGGGACTAGCGGAACTCACAGATACGCAGTATTTT
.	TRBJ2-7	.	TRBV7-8	CASSLLPYEQYF	TGTGCCAGCAGCTTACTACCCTACGAGCAGTACTTC
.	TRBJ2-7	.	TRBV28	CASSPAPTYEQYF	TGTGCCAGCAGTCCCGCGCCCACCTACGAGCAGTACTTC
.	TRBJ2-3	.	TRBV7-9	CASSFSSGPGADTQYF	TGTGCCAGCAGCTTCTCTTCGGGACCAGGGGCAGATACGCAGTATTTT
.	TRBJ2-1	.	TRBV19	CASSTSASYNEQFF	TGTGCCAGTAGTACTAGCGCCTCCTACAATGAGCAGTTCTTC
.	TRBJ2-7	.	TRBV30	CAWSPSGVGRSSNEQYF	TGTGCCTGGAGCCCCTCCGGTGTGGGGCGTTCCTCTAACGAGCAGTACTTC
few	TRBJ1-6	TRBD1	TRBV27	CASSMRPGGHSPLHF	TGTGCCAGCAGTATGAGGCCAGGGGGACACTCACCCCTCCACTTT
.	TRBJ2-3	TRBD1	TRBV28	CAGRGTGGSDTQYF	TGTGCGGGAAGGGGGACAGGGGGGTCAGATACGCAGTATTTT
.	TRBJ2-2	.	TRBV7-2	CASSSRPNTGELFF	TGTGCCAGCAGTTCCAGGCCGAACACCGGGGAGCTGTTTTTT
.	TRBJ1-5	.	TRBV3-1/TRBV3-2	CASSQGWDQPQHF	TGTGCCAGCAGCCAAGGATGGGATCAGCCCCAGCATTTT
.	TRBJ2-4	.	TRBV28	CASSLFNSQIDIQYF	TGTGCCAGCAGTTTATTCAACTCCCAGATCGACATTCAGTACTTC
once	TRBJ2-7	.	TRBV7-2	CASSLGGLREQYF	TGTGCCAGCAGCCTAGGGGGGCTACGAGAGCAGTACTTC
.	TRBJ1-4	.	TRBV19	CASSIPGPGIEKLFF	TGTGCCAGTAGTATCCCGGGTCCCGGGATTGAAAAACTGTTTTTT
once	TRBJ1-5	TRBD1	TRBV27	CASRRGQGGNQPQHF	TGTGCCAGCAGGCGGGGACAGGGCGGCAATCAGCCCCAGCATTTT
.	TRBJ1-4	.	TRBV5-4	CASSSLTDEKLFF	TGTGCCAGCAGCAGCCTGACGGATGAAAAACTGTTTTTT
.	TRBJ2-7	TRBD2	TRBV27	CASRRQRETDYEQYF	TGTGCCAGCAGGAGACAGCGGGAGACGGACTACGAGCAGTACTTC
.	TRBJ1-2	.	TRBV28	CASILSSFGAKSRYGYTF	TGTGCCAGCATTCTATCGAGTTTCGGAGCTAAATCGCGGTATGGCTACACCTTC
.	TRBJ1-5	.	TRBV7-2	CASRSGISNQPQHF	TGTGCCAGCAGGTCAGGGATTAGCAATCAGCCCCAGCATTTT